This T cell receptor beta chain was profiled in a study of control samples from healthy donors and cancer patients. This table comes from immunoSEQ multiplex PCR, and its TCRdb copy is limited to in-frame clones, with some not included. This table holds about 120,000 clones, around 90% found once. The CDR3 has 13 residues. The V gene lost 10 bases and the J gene lost 1 base, with 13 bases spanning the gap. Germline V CDR1 and CDR2: MNHEY, SMNVEV (reference sequence). The gene calls are TRBV27 and TRBJ1-1; the D is unclear. This receptor was identified in a man aged 50 to 59 in good health. Material: blood. Written as DNA, the CDR3 is TGTGCCACCCTCTCCTCAGGGAACACTGAAGCTTTCTTT. The encoded protein is CATLSSGNTEAFF.